This is a list of T cell receptor beta chains from one sample in a study of T cell responses to AZD1222 COVID-19 vaccine. The repertoire was sequenced with immunoSEQ multiplex PCR; TCRdb's copy has only in-frame clones and lacks some. The table includes about 140,000 clones, about 94% detected once. The sequencing used peripheral blood, collected on day 0 of AZD1222 vaccination. The receptors originated from an adult in good health. The CDR3 runs from the conserved cysteine through the conserved F or W. Fields, in order: clone size, V gene, D gene, J gene, CDR3 DNA, CDR3 protein. The D gene is left open where the match is weak. Expanded clones get a size class; other rows say once, few or many, or leave the size out.

size: .
V: TRBV19
D: TRBD1
J: TRBJ2-6
DNA: TGTGCCAGTACCCGGGGGACAGGGGACTCTGGGGCCAACGTCCTGACTTTC
CDR3: CASTRGTGDSGANVLTF

size: few
V: TRBV7-9
D: TRBD1
J: TRBJ2-7
DNA: TGTGCCAGCAGCTCGCCGAGACAGGGAGCCTACGAGCAGTACTTC
CDR3: CASSSPRQGAYEQYF

size: .
V: TRBV24-1
D: TRBD2
J: TRBJ2-1
DNA: TGTGCCACCAGTGATTTAGGGGGACTAGCGGGACCTTCCTACAATGAGCAGTTCTTC
CDR3: CATSDLGGLAGPSYNEQFF

size: .
V: TRBV5-1
D: TRBD1
J: TRBJ2-5
DNA: TGCGCCAGCAGCTTGGCCACAGGGGTTCAAGAGACCCAGTACTTC
CDR3: CASSLATGVQETQYF

size: .
V: TRBV6-2/TRBV6-3
D: TRBD1
J: TRBJ1-5
DNA: TGTGCCAGCAGTTCAGGACAGGCCGGTCAGCCCCAGCATTTT
CDR3: CASSSGQAGQPQHF

size: .
V: TRBV27
D: .
J: TRBJ1-5
DNA: TGTGCCAGCAGTCTACAGGGTCAGCCCCAGCATTTT
CDR3: CASSLQGQPQHF

size: .
V: TRBV19
D: TRBD1
J: TRBJ1-1
DNA: TGTGCCAGTAGGAGGGAGACAGGGGGAGGCACTGAAGCTTTCTTT
CDR3: CASRRETGGGTEAFF

size: .
V: TRBV7-2
D: .
J: TRBJ1-1
DNA: TGTGCCAGCAGCTTAGCTTCGACAGCTATGAACACTGAAGCTTTCTTT
CDR3: CASSLASTAMNTEAFF

size: .
V: TRBV12-5
D: .
J: TRBJ2-3
DNA: TGTGCTAGTGGACCGACTCTGTCGGATACGCAGTATTTT
CDR3: CASGPTLSDTQYF

size: .
V: TRBV20-1
D: .
J: TRBJ2-3
DNA: TGCAGTGTCGAGGGCACAGATACGCAGTATTTT
CDR3: CSVEGTDTQYF

size: .
V: TRBV6-4
D: .
J: TRBJ1-2
DNA: TGTGCCAGCAGTGCGACGGGGGACTATGGCTACACCTTC
CDR3: CASSATGDYGYTF

size: few
V: TRBV30
D: .
J: TRBJ1-2
DNA: TGTGCCTGGAGTGTAGGTGTTCGGTTTGGGTTTGGCTACACCTTC
CDR3: CAWSVGVRFGFGYTF